The 32 T cell receptor beta chains in this list originate from one sample, sequenced in a study of cytomegalovirus exposure and HLA in healthy donors. 60 Vbeta and 13 Jbeta primers were used in PCR. TCRdb's copy holds only in-frame clones and misses some; the assay was immunoSEQ multiplex PCR. The sample carries a few hundred thousand clones, about 80% recorded once. The sequenced sample consisted of PBMCs. Receptors originate from a woman aged 60-70 years in good health and CMV-seropositive.

This clone is a singleton in its sample. This rearrangement joins TRBV4-1 to TRBJ2-7; 8 bases map to TRBD1. Germline trimming cut 0 bases from V and 10 bases from J; bases unmatched to any gene: 14. Per the germline V gene, CDR1 is MGHRA and CDR2 is YSYEKL. This CDR3 is built from 16 residues. The CDR3 is CASSQDQYTAGGFQYF. The CDR3 DNA reads TGCGCCAGCAGCCAAGATCAGTATACGGCAGGGGGCTTTCAGTACTTC.

The rearrangement uses TRBV25-1 and TRBJ1-5; D call uncertain. With 6 bases removed from V and 11 bases from J, the gap between germline ends came to 20 bases. Germline CDR1 reads MGHDK; CDR2 reads SYGVNS. The CDR3 sequence is 14 residues long. CDR3 DNA sequence: TGTGCCAGCAGAGCACCAGGCAATATCAGGACCCAGCATTTT. This codes for CASRAPGNIRTQHF.

The CDR3 here is CASRGQGEAQPQHF. The CDR3 nucleotides are TGTGCCAGCCGAGGGCAGGGGGAAGCTCAGCCCCAGCATTTT. The genes are TRBV19 and TRBJ1-5, with 7 bases identical to TRBD1. This CDR3 comprises 14 residues. The trim removed 9 bases at V and 6 bases at J, leaving 11 bases unmatched. Germline-derived CDR1 and CDR2 are LNHDA and SQIVND (reference sequence).

A remark on this clone: Other DNA sequences in this sample translate to the same CDR3. The chain combines TRBV5-1 with TRBJ2-1, with 12 positions matching TRBD2. The V and J ends lost 3 bases and 4 bases, in that order; junction bases with no gene match: 5. Germline-derived CDR1 and CDR2 are SGHRS and YFSETQ. The CDR3 runs to 16 residues. CDR3 DNA sequence: TGCGCCAGCAGCTCCGCCGGGACTAGCGGGTACAATGAGCAGTTCTTC. It codes for CASSSAGTSGYNEQFF.

The rearrangement joins TRBV19 to TRBJ2-7; 9 positions agree with TRBD2. Trimming cost V 1 base and J 3 bases; bases outside gene matches: 4. Germline assignment: CDR1 LNHDA and CDR2 SQIVND (reference sequence). This CDR3 contains 15 residues. In nucleotides, the CDR3 is TGTGCCAGTAGTATAGCAGCTAGCGGGAACTACGAGCAGTACTTC. It is translated as CASSIAASGNYEQYF.

Notes on this clone: An end of the junction differs from the germline gene, which may be a read error. The chain combines TRBV7-9 with TRBJ2-7; 7 nucleotides line up with TRBD1. This CDR3 region has 16 residues. CDR1 is SEHNR and CDR2 is FQNEAQ in the germline V gene (reference sequence). CDR3 sequence reads: CSSSLGVGQVGYEQYF. The CDR3 nucleotides read TGTTCCAGCAGCTTAGGGGTAGGACAGGTTGGATACGAGCAGTACTTC.

The DNA for the CDR3 is TGTGCCAGCAGGTCCGGGTCAAGAGATCAGCCCCAGCATTTT. It encodes CASRSGSRDQPQHF. The chain joins TRBV28 to TRBJ1-5; D ambiguous. With 6 bases removed from V and 5 bases from J, the gap between germline ends came to 14 bases. Germline V gene data show CDR1 as MDHEN and CDR2 as SYDVKM. The CDR3 consists of 14 residues.

The V call is TRBV5-4, the J call TRBJ2-1; the D is unclear. V was shortened by 0 bases and J by 8 bases, with 12 bases between the two germline ends. The CDR3 covers 14 residues. Germline V gives CDR1 SGHNT, CDR2 YYREEE (reference sequence). CDR3: CASSLVLKSDEQFF. DNA for the CDR3: TGTGCCAGCAGCTTGGTTCTTAAATCGGATGAGCAGTTCTTC.

The count of this clone is one. V and J are TRBV11-2 and TRBJ2-1; TRBD1 is a possible D gene (6 bases). Germline CDR1 is SGHAT and CDR2 is FQNNGV. Trimming stripped 4 bases from V and 4 bases from J, with 17 bases between. The CDR3 runs to 16 residues. The DNA of the CDR3 is TGTGCCAGCAGCTCAGGGACACCGTATGAGTACAATGAGCAGTTCTTC. This gives the protein CASSSGTPYEYNEQFF.

V and J are TRBV4-2 and TRBJ2-3; 12 nucleotides agree with TRBD2. J lost 3 bases, V lost 0 bases, and 1 base had no gene match. Germline V gene sequence: CDR1 LGHNA, CDR2 YNFKEQ. CDR3 length: 16 amino acids. CDR3 region: CASSQDGTSGTDTQYF. The DNA for the CDR3 is TGTGCCAGCAGCCAAGACGGGACTAGCGGGACAGATACGCAGTATTTT.

This clone was found a few times. The V and J genes are TRBV5-1 and TRBJ1-5; maybe TRBD1 (5 bases). CDR1 is SGHRS, CDR2 YFSETQ, per germline. The CDR3 runs 15 residues. V was shortened by 6 bases and J by 3 bases, with 16 bases between the two germline ends. The CDR3 nucleotides are TGCGCCAGCACCCCCTCGGGGGGACTCAATCAGCCCCAGCATTTT. It is translated as CASTPSGGLNQPQHF.

The rearrangement joins TRBV5-4 to TRBJ2-1; 8 nucleotides agree with TRBD1. CDR1 is SGHNT and CDR2 is YYREEE in the germline V gene (reference sequence). The ends lost 6 bases at V and 3 bases at J; junction bases unmatched: 11. This CDR3 comprises 16 residues. The CDR3 nucleotides read TGTGCCAGCAACTCCGGAGGACAGGGAGGCTACAATGAGCAGTTCTTC. Translation: CASNSGGQGGYNEQFF.

This chain uses TRBV7-9 with TRBJ2-3; 7 bases are a match to TRBD1. Looked up from germline, CDR1 is SEHNR and CDR2 is FQNEAQ (reference sequence). The CDR3 is 14 amino acids. V lost 11 bases, J lost 0 bases, and 8 bases stayed unmatched. The CDR3 loop reads CASRGKSSTDTQYF. The DNA of the CDR3 is TGTGCCTCCAGGGGGAAGTCTAGCACAGATACGCAGTATTTT.

The chain employs TRBV27 and TRBJ1-2; perhaps TRBD1 as D (6 bases). Deletions cut 6 bases from V and 2 bases from J, with 25 bases between. CDR3 length: 18 residues. Germline loops: CDR1 MNHEY, CDR2 SMNVEV (reference sequence). The DNA of the CDR3 is TGTGCCAGCAGATTAGGGCCACAGGGTAGTAAAGGGAACTATGGCTACACCTTC. Translated, it gives CASRLGPQGSKGNYGYTF.

This clone has a single count. This chain uses TRBV5-1 with TRBJ1-4; 9 nucleotides line up with TRBD1. Trimming removed 2 bases from V and 1 base from J; junction bases left unmatched: 3. The CDR3 spans 16 residues. The V gene's germline CDR1 is SGHRS and CDR2 YFSETQ. The CDR3, as DNA: TGCGCCAGCAGCTTTGGGACAGGGTTAACTAATGAAAAACTGTTTTTT. Translating gives CASSFGTGLTNEKLFF.

This clone was counted between two and nine times. This chain links TRBV29-1 with TRBJ2-7; D may be TRBD1 (5 bases). The CDR3 has 13 amino acids. Germline CDR1 reads SQVTM; CDR2 reads ANQGSEA. V lost 5 bases and J lost 3, with 14 bases in between. Written as DNA, the CDR3 is TGCAGCGTTCATGTCGCAGGGCGCTACGAGCAGTACTTC. Translated: CSVHVAGRYEQYF.

CDR3 protein: CASSPGGSSGNTIYF. CDR3 bases: TGTGCCAGCTCACCAGGAGGATCCTCTGGAAACACCATATATTTT. The V gene is TRBV18, the J gene TRBJ1-3; D gene unclear. The CDR3 has 15 amino acids. From germline, CDR1 is KGHSH and CDR2 LQKENI. The germline V and J ends were trimmed by 2 bases and 0 bases, with 8 bases remaining between them. The whole variable domain, remainder taken from reference TRBV18 and TRBJ1-3, is NAGVMQNPRHLVRRRGQEARLRCSPMKGHSHVYWYRQLPEEGLKFMVYLQKENIIDESGMPKERFSAEFPKEGPSILRIQQVVRGDSAAYFCASSPGGSSGNTIYFGEGSWLTVV.

V and J are TRBV15 and TRBJ2-7; TRBD2 might be the D (6 bases). Trimming stripped 1 base from V and 0 bases from J, with 10 bases between. The CDR3 has 15 amino acids. Germline V CDR1 and CDR2: LNHNV, YYDKDF (reference sequence). CDR3 residues: CATSRVRTISYEQYF. The CDR3 nucleotides are TGTGCCACCAGCAGAGTTCGGACTATCTCCTACGAGCAGTACTTC.

J is TRBJ2-3 and V is TRBV6-5; D gene ambiguous. Germline assignment: CDR1 MNHEY and CDR2 SVGAGI. Trimming cost V 0 bases and J 3 bases, with 7 bases left between them. CDR3 length equals 14 residues. CDR3 sequence: CASSYSSVTDTQYF. In DNA form, the CDR3 reads TGTGCCAGCAGTTACTCTTCCGTGACAGATACGCAGTATTTT.

This clone was picked up a small number of times. The rearrangement uses TRBV5-1 and TRBJ2-5; 8 bases align to TRBD2. Gene TRBJ2-7 matches the end of the DNA better, so the J call may be wrong. CDR3 length: 14 residues. CDR1 and CDR2 (germline): SGHRS, YFSETQ. The CDR3 DNA follows: TGCGCCAGCACCGAACTAGCGGACTCCTACGAGCAGTACTTC. It specifies CASTELADSYEQYF.

The genes are TRBV5-6 and TRBJ2-7; 8 bases map to TRBD1. The length of the CDR3 is 14 residues. V shed 2 bases, J shed 3 bases, and the junction held 4 bases outside the gene matches. In germline, CDR1 is SGHDT, CDR2 YYEEEE. CDR3 bases: TGTGCCAGCAGCTTCCCGGGACAGGACTACGAGCAGTACTTC. This codes for CASSFPGQDYEQYF.

The chain recombines TRBV21-1 with TRBJ2-1; whether TRBD2, the table's D call, matches the DNA was not checked. TRBV21-1 is a recognized pseudogene. The CDR3 runs 15 residues. The CDR3, as DNA: TGTGCCAGCAGCAAAATCCGGAGGTTGAACAATGAGCAGTTCTTC. Translating it yields CASSKIRRLNNEQFF.

The chain employs TRBV21-1 and TRBJ2-2; the table gives TRBD2 as D, unverified against the DNA. TRBV21-1 is annotated as a pseudogene. This CDR3 spans 14 amino acids. The CDR3 region has the DNA TGTGCCATCCTTCCGGGACTTAACACCGGGGAGCTGTTTTTT. Its protein product is CAILPGLNTGELFF.

This clone was observed a single time. The chain couples TRBV20-1 to TRBJ1-2; 7 bases line up with TRBD1. V dropped 8 bases and J dropped 4; count of bases not matched to a gene: 4. CDR1 and CDR2 (germline): DFQATT, SNEGSKA (reference sequence). The CDR3 has 11 residues. The CDR3 sequence is CSQQGSYGYTF. The CDR3 DNA reads as TGCAGTCAACAGGGGTCCTATGGCTACACCTTC.

The chain has TRBV28 and TRBJ2-7; no reliable D call. Germline V CDR1 and CDR2: MDHEN, SYDVKM. Trimming removed 3 bases at V and 1 base at J, with 7 bases between. The CDR3 contains 13 residues. The CDR3 DNA reads as TGTGCCAGCAGTTTTGTACAGTCCTACGAGCAGTACTTC. It yields the protein CASSFVQSYEQYF.

The chain links TRBV7-3 to TRBJ1-1; perhaps TRBD1 as D (6 bases). The germline gives CDR1 SGHTA, CDR2 FQGTGA. The CDR3 is 15 amino acids. V was pared by 3 bases and J by 5 bases, with 16 bases between. Here the CDR3 DNA reads TGTGCCAGCAGCTTGACAGGCGGACTGATAACTGAAGCTTTCTTT. As protein: CASSLTGGLITEAFF.

This sequence joins TRBV12-5 and TRBJ1-1; 9 positions match TRBD1. CDR3 size: 15 residues. Germline CDR1 is LGHNT and CDR2 is FRNRAP. V was pared by 5 bases and J by 2 bases, with 6 bases of the junction left unmatched. The CDR3 is CASGNTGGSNTEAFF. The CDR3 DNA is TGTGCTAGTGGTAATACAGGGGGCAGTAACACTGAAGCTTTCTTT. Full variable domain (missing parts from reference TRBV12-5 and TRBJ1-1): DARVTQTPRHKVTEMGQEVTMRCQPILGHNTVFWYRQTMMQGLELLAYFRNRAPLDDSGMPKDRFSAEMPDATLATLKIQPSEPRDSAVYFCASGNTGGSNTEAFFGQGTRLTVV.

The chain combines TRBV5-5 with TRBJ1-2, with D perhaps TRBD1 (6 bases). Germline CDR1 and CDR2: SGHKS and YYEKEE (reference sequence). The CDR3 contains 17 residues. V was pared by 1 base and J by 1 base, with 17 bases between. CDR3 protein: CASSLSAGARLNYGYTF. CDR3 in DNA: TGTGCCAGCAGCTTGTCGGCAGGGGCCCGCCTTAACTATGGCTACACCTTC.

V usage is TRBV11-2 and J usage is TRBJ1-4; maybe TRBD1 (6 bases). The CDR3 runs to 14 residues. The V and J ends lost 3 bases and 5 bases respectively, with 10 bases between them. From germline, CDR1 is SGHAT and CDR2 FQNNGV. The CDR3 region is CASSFGGANEKLFF. The CDR3 coding sequence is TGTGCCAGCAGCTTCGGGGGGGCCAATGAAAAACTGTTTTTT. The entire variable domain, with the rest obtained from reference TRBV11-2 and TRBJ1-4, is as follows: EAGVAQSPRYKIIEKRQSVAFWCNPISGHATLYWYQQILGQGPKLLIQFQNNGVVDDSQLPKDRFSAERLKGVDSTLKIQPAKLEDSAVYLCASSFGGANEKLFFGSGTQLSVL.

V usage is TRBV18 and J usage is TRBJ2-3; 7 positions agree with TRBD2. The CDR3 covers 15 residues. Germline loops: CDR1 KGHSH, CDR2 LQKENI. With 5 bases clipped from V and 4 bases from J, the junction kept 9 bases outside the gene matches. Here the CDR3 reads CASSIQSGKADTQYF. The CDR3 DNA sequence: TGTGCCAGCTCAATTCAGAGCGGGAAGGCAGATACGCAGTATTTT.

The chain is built from TRBV7-9 and TRBJ2-2; no clear D. The V gene lost 5 bases and the J gene lost 1 base, with 11 bases spanning the gap. CDR3 length: 15 amino acids. Germline V CDR1 and CDR2: SEHNR, FQNEAQ (reference sequence). The CDR3 DNA sequence: TGTGCCAGCAGCCTGACTCGAATGAACACCGGGGAGCTGTTTTTT. Protein product: CASSLTRMNTGELFF.

This clone appeared a few times. The gene calls are TRBV19 and TRBJ2-5; 8 bases line up with TRBD2. Germline V gene lookup returns CDR1 LNHDA and CDR2 SQIVND (reference sequence). CDR3 length: 14 residues. Losses at the gene ends were 2 bases for V and 4 bases for J; bases not matched to a gene: 3. CDR3 nucleotides: TGTGCCAGTAGTATACAGGCGGGAGGAGAGACCCAGTACTTC. Amino acids: CASSIQAGGETQYF. Using reference TRBV19 and TRBJ2-5 for the parts outside the CDR3, the full variable domain is DGGITQSPKYLFRKEGQNVTLSCEQNLNHDAMYWYRQDPGQGLRLIYYSQIVNDFQKGDIAEGYSVSREKKESFPLTVTSAQKNPTAFYLCASSIQAGGETQYFGPGTRLLVL.